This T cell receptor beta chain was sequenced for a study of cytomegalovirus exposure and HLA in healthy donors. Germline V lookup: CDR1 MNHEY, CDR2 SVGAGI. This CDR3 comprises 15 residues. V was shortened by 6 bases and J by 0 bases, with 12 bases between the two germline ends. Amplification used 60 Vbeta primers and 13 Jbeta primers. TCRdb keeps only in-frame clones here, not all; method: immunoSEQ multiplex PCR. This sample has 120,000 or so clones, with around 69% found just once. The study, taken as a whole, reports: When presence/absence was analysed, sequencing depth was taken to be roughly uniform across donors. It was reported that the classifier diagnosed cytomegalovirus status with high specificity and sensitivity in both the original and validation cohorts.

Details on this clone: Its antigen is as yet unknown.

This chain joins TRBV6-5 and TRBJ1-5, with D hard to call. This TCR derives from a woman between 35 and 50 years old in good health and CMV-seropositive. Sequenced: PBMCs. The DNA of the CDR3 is TGTGCCAGCAGCTCAGCGCGGGGTAGCAATCAGCCCCAGCATTTT. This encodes CASSSARGSNQPQHF.